Below are 28 T cell receptor beta chains sequenced from a single sample in a study of CD8+ T cells in alopecia areata. cDNA reverse transcribed from extracted RNA served as the sequencing template. Clones were read by immunoSEQ multiplex PCR, and TCRdb kept only the in-frame ones, dropping some. This table holds 100,000 to 120,000 clones, 56% found once. The treatment: oral pan-JAK inhibitor, 5-10 mg twice daily. The specimen comprised CD4+ T cells sorted from blood, sampled at week 24, from a patient treated with tofacitinib. These TCRs come from a human donor with alopecia areata.

The genes are TRBV2 and TRBJ1-2; unclear D gene. Trimming took off 0 bases at V and 4 bases at J, with 3 bases between the two ends. The CDR3 has 12 amino acids. Germline loops: CDR1 SNHLY, CDR2 FYNNEI. Here the CDR3 reads CASSEAIYGYTF. DNA of the CDR3: TGTGCCAGCAGTGAAGCGATCTATGGCTACACCTTC.

With regard to this clone: Possible read error: a much larger clone is one base away. The same CDR3 can be traced to other DNA sequences in this sample. The chain carries TRBV27 and TRBJ2-6, with D hard to call. The CDR3 is 13 amino acids. Trimming shortened V by 3 bases and J by 2 bases, and 2 bases separated the two germline ends. Germline V gene sequence: CDR1 MNHEY, CDR2 SMNVEV (reference sequence). As DNA, the CDR3 is TGTGCCAGCAGTTTGGCTGGGGCCAACGTCCTGACTTTC. Encoded protein: CASSLAGANVLTF.

V and J are TRBV5-1 and TRBJ1-6; D not certain. The ends were cut back, 0 bases at V and 10 bases at J, with 11 bases in the middle. The CDR3 length is 14 residues. The germline CDR1 and CDR2 sequences are SGHRS and YFSETQ. The CDR3 bases are TGCGCCAGCAGCTTGGAGGGTAGGAGCTCACCCCTCCACTTT. It translates to CASSLEGRSSPLHF.

This clone came up a few times. The chain couples TRBV29-1 to TRBJ1-1; unclear D gene. Germline loops: CDR1 SQVTM, CDR2 ANQGSEA. The CDR3 is made up of 14 amino acids. V was pared by 3 bases and J by 0 bases, with 11 bases between. CDR3 amino acids: CSVDGSPMNTEAFF. Written as DNA, the CDR3 is TGCAGCGTTGACGGCAGCCCCATGAACACTGAAGCTTTCTTT. Supplemented by reference TRBV29-1 and TRBJ1-1, the full variable domain reads SAVISQKPSRDICQRGTSLTIQCQVDSQVTMMFWYRQQPGQSLTLIATANQGSEATYESGFVIDKFPISRPNLTFSTLTVSNMSPEDSSIYLCSVDGSPMNTEAFFGQGTRLTVV.

The chain is built from TRBV7-2 and TRBJ1-5; a possible D gene is TRBD1 (5 bases). V lost 5 bases, J lost 1 base, and 12 bases lay in between. The CDR3 is made up of 15 amino acids. The germline V gene has CDR1 SGHTA and CDR2 FQGNSA. Written as DNA, the CDR3 is TGTGCCAGCAGCCCACTAAGGGGCAGCAATCAGCCCCAGCATTTT. This sequence encodes CASSPLRGSNQPQHF.

This rearrangement joins TRBV6-6 to TRBJ1-1, with D hard to call. CDR1 and CDR2 (germline): MNHNY, SVGAGI (reference sequence). This CDR3 contains 14 residues. The V and J ends lost 6 bases and 0 bases respectively, with 11 bases between them. CDR3 nucleotides: TGTGCCAGCAGCAACCCGACCGTGAACACTGAAGCTTTCTTT. Translation gives CASSNPTVNTEAFF.

The chain links TRBV15 to TRBJ1-4; D not certain. Deletions cut 0 bases from V and 4 bases from J, with 9 bases between. Germline assignment: CDR1 LNHNV and CDR2 YYDKDF (reference sequence). This CDR3 contains 15 residues. CDR3: CATSRDRRINEKLFF. Written as DNA, the CDR3 is TGTGCCACCAGCAGAGATAGGAGGATTAATGAAAAACTGTTTTTT.

There are a few counts of this clone. This chain joins TRBV30 and TRBJ2-2, with D unclear. Germline-derived CDR1 and CDR2 are GTSNPN and SVGIG (reference sequence). The CDR3 is 13 amino acids. Deletions cut 3 bases from V and 5 bases from J, with 10 bases between. The CDR3 sequence is CAWRVLLTGELFF. The CDR3 coding sequence is TGTGCCTGGAGGGTGCTACTGACCGGGGAGCTGTTTTTT.

In this sample, this clone turned up a few times. The chain has TRBV7-2 and TRBJ2-5; D may be TRBD1 or TRBD2 (7 bases each). The germline V gene encodes CDR1 SGHTA and CDR2 FQGNSA. V lost 5 bases and J lost 7, with 17 bases in between. This CDR3 has 14 residues. The CDR3 coding sequence is TGTGCCAGCAGCCCCCAGGGGGGGTTAGGGACCCAGTACTTC. Its translation is CASSPQGGLGTQYF.

The chain links TRBV5-1 to TRBJ2-7; D possibly matches TRBD1 or TRBD2 (6 bases each). Germline V CDR1 and CDR2: SGHRS, YFSETQ. This CDR3 contains 16 residues. V lost 0 bases, J lost 2 bases, and 15 bases lay in between. The CDR3 nucleotides read TGCGCCAGCAGCTTGGCCACCGCGGGGACAACCTACGAGCAGTACTTC. Protein sequence: CASSLATAGTTYEQYF.

The chain employs TRBV6-5 and TRBJ1-5; no clear D. The germline V and J ends were trimmed by 0 bases and 1 base, with 1 base remaining between them. The CDR3 runs 13 residues. Germline lookup yields CDR1 MNHEY and CDR2 SVGAGI. The CDR3 region has the DNA TGTGCCAGCAGTTACTCAAGCAATCAGCCCCAGCATTTT. Protein sequence: CASSYSSNQPQHF.

This clone came up many times. The chain has TRBV7-9 and TRBJ2-3, with TRBD2 identical over 8 bases. CDR3 length: 15 amino acids. The ends lost 5 bases at V and 2 bases at J; junction bases unmatched: 6. CDR1 is SEHNR and CDR2 is FQNEAQ in the germline V gene (reference sequence). The CDR3 DNA follows: TGTGCCAGCAGCACTCACGGGGGGGCCACAGATACGCAGTATTTT. This codes for CASSTHGGATDTQYF. Full variable domain (outside the CDR3, taken from reference TRBV7-9 and TRBJ2-3): DTGVSQNPRHKITKRGQNVTFRCDPISEHNRLYWYRQTLGQGPEFLTYFQNEAQLEKSRLLSDRFSAERPKGSFSTLEIQRTEQGDSAMYLCASSTHGGATDTQYFGPGTRLTVL.

This clone was counted a few times. V usage is TRBV7-2 and J usage is TRBJ2-7; D perhaps matches TRBD1 (5 bases). CDR3 length: 17 amino acids. V dropped 1 base and J dropped 1 base, with 17 bases sitting between them. Germline V CDR1 and CDR2: SGHTA, FQGNSA. The CDR3 DNA reads as TGTGCCAGCAGCTTAGGCAGGGTCGCGATTGAATCCTACGAGCAGTACTTC. This translates into CASSLGRVAIESYEQYF.

The rearrangement joins TRBV29-1 to TRBJ2-1, with D possibly being TRBD1 or TRBD2 (5 bases each). Trimming took 1 base from V and 4 from J, leaving 5 bases between them. The V gene's germline CDR1 is SQVTM and CDR2 ANQGSEA. This CDR3 contains 12 residues. CDR3 nucleotides: TGCAGCGTTGAAGGGGGGTACAATGAGCAGTTCTTC. Protein product: CSVEGGYNEQFF.

This clone was counted a few times. V is TRBV29-1 and J is TRBJ2-3; possibly TRBD2 for D (7 bases). V was trimmed by 6 bases and J by 5 bases, leaving 18 bases between them. CDR3 length equals 14 residues. Germline loops: CDR1 SQVTM, CDR2 ANQGSEA. CDR3 DNA sequence: TGCAGCGTACTTGGGGGGGCCGATAGAGATACGCAGTATTTT. Its translation is CSVLGGADRDTQYF.

This clone occurred a few times. This chain connects TRBV2 to TRBJ2-1, with D unclear. Trimming pared 10 bases from V and 0 bases from J, leaving 13 bases between. Germline V lookup: CDR1 SNHLY, CDR2 FYNNEI. The CDR3 consists of 14 residues. The CDR3 reads CAIQVASSYNEQFF. DNA for the CDR3: TGTGCCATCCAGGTAGCTAGCTCCTACAATGAGCAGTTCTTC.

In its sample, this clone was seen a few times. V and J are TRBV29-1 and TRBJ2-3, with D tentatively TRBD1 (6 bases). This CDR3 comprises 13 residues. The germline gives CDR1 SQVTM, CDR2 ANQGSEA. V lost 7 bases and J lost 5, with 16 bases in between. CDR3 loop: CSGRGWVEDTQYF. CDR3 DNA: TGCAGCGGCAGGGGATGGGTGGAAGATACGCAGTATTTT.

The chain has TRBV7-8 and TRBJ2-7; TRBD2 agrees at 9 bases. J lost 7 bases, V lost 0 bases, and 16 bases had no gene match. The CDR3 contains 18 residues. CDR1 and CDR2 (germline): SGHVS, FQNEAQ. CDR3 sequence (DNA): TGTGCCAGCAGCTTAGCCTATCACCGGGCTAGCGGGATGAGGGAGCAGTACTTC. Its protein is CASSLAYHRASGMREQYF.

In this sample, this clone turned up a few times. The chain recombines TRBV7-9 with TRBJ1-3; maybe TRBD1 (5 bases). The CDR3 sequence is 16 residues long. Germline CDR1 is SEHNR and CDR2 is FQNEAQ (reference sequence). Trimming left V 5 bases short and J 0 bases short, with 14 bases between. The CDR3 region is CASSPAGLTSGNTIYF. DNA of the CDR3: TGTGCCAGCAGCCCCGCGGGGCTGACCTCTGGAAACACCATATATTTT. The full variable domain, completed using reference TRBV7-9 and TRBJ1-3, is DTGVSQNPRHKITKRGQNVTFRCDPISEHNRLYWYRQTLGQGPEFLTYFQNEAQLEKSRLLSDRFSAERPKGSFSTLEIQRTEQGDSAMYLCASSPAGLTSGNTIYFGEGSWLTVV.

This clone has a handful of counts. The chain couples TRBV2 to TRBJ1-5; no firm D call. Germline CDR1 reads SNHLY; CDR2 reads FYNNEI. V shed 6 bases and J shed 4 bases, with 10 bases lying between them. This CDR3 is 13 amino acids long. The CDR3 nucleotides are TGTGCCAGCAGCCCTATGCTGAATCAGCCCCAGCATTTT. Protein sequence: CASSPMLNQPQHF.

This clone was seen only a few times. The chain couples TRBV4-2 to TRBJ2-1; D unclear. CDR3 length equals 15 residues. Germline V lookup: CDR1 LGHNA, CDR2 YNFKEQ. Trimming shortened V by 0 bases and J by 1 base, and 7 bases separated the two germline ends. The CDR3 DNA is TGTGCCAGCAGCCAAGATCTAGTTTCCTACAATGAGCAGTTCTTC. Protein product: CASSQDLVSYNEQFF.

The rearrangement uses TRBV7-2 and TRBJ2-5, with 8 bases aligning to TRBD2. This CDR3 contains 13 residues. V shed 4 bases and J 5 bases; nucleotides not matched to a gene: 3. Germline CDR1 SGHTA, CDR2 FQGNSA. The CDR3 spells CASSYGGAETQYF. DNA of the CDR3: TGTGCCAGCAGCTACGGGGGGGCTGAGACCCAGTACTTC.

In DNA, the CDR3 is TGTGCCAGCAGCGAACACGGGGAGGTAGAGGAGCAGTTCTTC. Translation gives CASSEHGEVEEQFF. The rearrangement joins TRBV9 to TRBJ2-1, with D maybe TRBD2 (6 bases). The germline V and J ends were trimmed by 3 bases and 10 bases, with 17 bases remaining between them. CDR1 is SGDLS and CDR2 is YYNGEE in the germline V gene. The length of the CDR3 is 14 residues.

This clone turned up a few times. This chain uses TRBV7-2 with TRBJ2-1; tentative D call: TRBD1 (6 bases). Germline V gene data show CDR1 as SGHTA and CDR2 as FQGNSA. CDR3 size: 15 residues. V was pared by 7 bases and J by 10 bases, with 23 bases between. CDR3 sequence: CASIQTNLGAGEQFF. The DNA of the CDR3 is TGTGCCAGCATCCAGACAAACTTGGGGGCAGGAGAGCAGTTCTTC.

On this clone itself: The sample carries other DNA sequences with the same CDR3. This sequence joins TRBV9 and TRBJ1-4; 9 positions agree with TRBD1. The CDR3 length is 14 residues. Unmatched junction bases numbered 3, after V lost 2 bases and J lost 7 bases. The germline gives CDR1 SGDLS, CDR2 YYNGEE. CDR3 in amino acids: CASSVGQGSEKLFF. The CDR3 DNA follows: TGTGCCAGCAGCGTCGGACAGGGGAGTGAAAAACTGTTTTTT.

V usage is TRBV4-3 and J usage is TRBJ2-5; TRBD1 agrees at 7 bases. Germline assignment: CDR1 LGHNA and CDR2 YSLEER. The length of the CDR3 is 17 residues. V was clipped by 3 bases and J by 1 base; unmatched bases: 11. CDR3 region: CASSQFLTGIPQETQYF. The CDR3 DNA reads TGCGCCAGCAGCCAGTTCCTGACAGGGATCCCCCAAGAGACCCAGTACTTC.

CDR3 coding DNA: TGTGCCAGCAGCGACACCGGGACTCCCTACAATGAGCAGTTCTTC. Translated: CASSDTGTPYNEQFF. The chain carries TRBV7-3 and TRBJ2-1; TRBD2 is a possible D gene (6 bases). Germline CDR1 and CDR2: SGHTA and FQGTGA. Trimming pared 5 bases from V and 2 bases from J, leaving 13 bases between. This CDR3 spans 15 amino acids.

This clone was observed a single time. This sequence joins TRBV7-2 and TRBJ1-1; D gene uncertain. Germline lookup yields CDR1 SGHTA and CDR2 FQGNSA. The CDR3 loop spans 14 amino acids. The ends were cut back, 2 bases at V and 0 bases at J, with 7 bases in the middle. This CDR3 reads CASSLQLMNTEAFF. CDR3 coding DNA: TGTGCCAGCAGCTTACAGCTCATGAACACTGAAGCTTTCTTT. The full variable domain, its missing parts supplied by reference TRBV7-2 and TRBJ1-1, is GAGVSQSPSNKVTEKGKDVELRCDPISGHTALYWYRQSLGQGLEFLIYFQGNSAPDKSGLPSDRFSAERTGGSVSTLTIQRTQQEDSAVYLCASSLQLMNTEAFFGQGTRLTVV.